The 29 T cell receptor beta chains below were found in one sample sequenced in a study of cytomegalovirus exposure and HLA in healthy donors. PCR used 60 Vbeta primers and 13 Jbeta primers. Here immunoSEQ multiplex PCR was the method, and the copy in TCRdb shows in-frame clones only, minus some. The data contain about 180,000 clones, approximately 84% of them singletons. Material: PBMCs. The receptor source for this set is a boy younger than 10 in good health and CMV-seronegative.

The gene calls are TRBV5-1 and TRBJ1-4; D unclear. Trimming took 4 bases from V and 4 from J, leaving 17 bases between them. Germline lookup yields CDR1 SGHRS and CDR2 YFSETQ. The CDR3 consists of 16 residues. In DNA form, the CDR3 reads TGCGCCAGCAGCCTGGATGGGTGGTCGGGTAATGAAAAACTGTTTTTT. It translates to CASSLDGWSGNEKLFF.

This chain joins TRBV5-4 and TRBJ2-5; TRBD2 might be the D (6 bases). The CDR3 sequence is 14 residues long. Per the germline V gene, CDR1 is SGHNT and CDR2 is YYREEE (reference sequence). V lost 2 bases, J lost 6 bases, and 14 bases lay in between. CDR3 amino acids: CASSFGGVEKTQYF. CDR3 nucleotide sequence: TGTGCCAGCAGCTTCGGAGGGGTGGAAAAGACCCAGTACTTC. The variable domain in full, completed from reference TRBV5-4 and TRBJ2-5, reads ETGVTQSPTHLIKTRGQQVTLRCSSQSGHNTVSWYQQALGQGPQFIFQYYREEENGRGNFPPRFSGLQFPNYSSELNVNALELDDSALYLCASSFGGVEKTQYFGPGTRLLVL.

The chain is built from TRBV4-2 and TRBJ1-1; D is unclear. Germline V gene data show CDR1 as LGHNA and CDR2 as YNFKEQ. V was shortened by 0 bases and J by 0 bases, with 14 bases between the two germline ends. The CDR3 sequence is 17 residues long. The CDR3 bases are TGTGCCAGCAGCCAAGATATCGTAGATCCCCTGAACACTGAAGCTTTCTTT. Translating gives CASSQDIVDPLNTEAFF.

This clone appeared once. The junction shows a germline mismatch at one end, possibly a read error. V gene TRBV2 combines with J gene TRBJ1-1; TRBD1 aligns across 8 bases. CDR1 and CDR2 from the germline V gene are SNHLY and FYNNEI. This CDR3 spans 16 amino acids. CDR3 loop: CASSEAGRDRNPEAFF. Written as DNA, the CDR3 is TGTGCCAGCAGTGAAGCAGGGCGGGACAGGAACCCTGAAGCTTTCTTT.

Details on this clone: One junction end does not reproduce the germline sequence, and a read error may be involved. The chain couples TRBV10-1 to TRBJ1-3; possibly TRBD1 for D (6 bases). Per germline, CDR1 WNHNN and CDR2 SYGVQD (reference sequence). This CDR3 is 13 amino acids long. The CDR3 sequence is CASIETGGNTIYF. CDR3 sequence (DNA): TGCGCCAGCATTGAGACAGGTGGAAACACCATATATTTT.

The chain combines TRBV10-3 with TRBJ2-7, with TRBD1 as a possible D gene (7 bases). Trimming took off 7 bases at V and 2 bases at J, with 27 bases between the two ends. CDR3 length: 18 amino acids. CDR1 and CDR2 from the germline V gene are ENHRY and SYGVKD. CDR3: CAIKENRGPGGTTYEQYF. The CDR3 DNA reads TGTGCCATCAAGGAGAACAGGGGTCCTGGGGGGACAACCTACGAGCAGTACTTC.

The CDR3 region is CASSIGRAAYEQYF. The CDR3 DNA reads TGTGCCAGTAGTATTGGGAGGGCTGCCTACGAGCAGTACTTC. V and J are TRBV19 and TRBJ2-7; TRBD2 aligns across 7 bases. The V and J ends lost 3 bases and 2 bases, in that order; junction bases with no gene match: 4. Germline lookup yields CDR1 LNHDA and CDR2 SQIVND (reference sequence). The CDR3 spans 14 residues.

This clone was seen just once. V and J are TRBV5-1 and TRBJ2-7; 7 bases align to TRBD1. Germline V lookup: CDR1 SGHRS, CDR2 YFSETQ. V trimming: 4 bases; J trimming: 2 bases; junction bases outside the gene matches: 9. The CDR3 length is 15 residues. CDR3 DNA: TGCGCCAGCAGCCTGGGACAGAGGAGCCCCTACGAGCAGTACTTC. Protein product: CASSLGQRSPYEQYF.

The chain couples TRBV7-3 to TRBJ1-1, with D uncertain. This CDR3 has 13 residues. Looked up from germline, CDR1 is SGHTA and CDR2 is FQGTGA. Trimming shortened V by 3 bases and J by 5 bases, and 10 bases separated the two germline ends. CDR3 protein: CASSFYRGTEAFF. In DNA form, the CDR3 reads TGTGCCAGCAGCTTCTACCGAGGGACTGAAGCTTTCTTT.

The chain has TRBV5-1 and TRBJ2-7, with 7 bases identical to TRBD2. The CDR3 sequence is 15 residues long. The germline V gene has CDR1 SGHRS and CDR2 YFSETQ. V was clipped by 1 base and J by 0 bases; unmatched bases: 4. CDR3 DNA: TGCGCCAGCAGCTTGAATAGCGGGTACTCCTACGAGCAGTACTTC. As protein: CASSLNSGYSYEQYF.

The chain has TRBV5-4 and TRBJ2-7, with TRBD2 matching 8 bases. Germline loops: CDR1 SGHNT, CDR2 YYREEE (reference sequence). V shed 1 base, J shed 4 bases, and the junction held 7 bases outside the gene matches. The CDR3 is 15 amino acids. The CDR3 protein is CASSLRSGSRYEQYF. In nucleotides, the CDR3 is TGTGCCAGCAGCTTGAGAAGCGGGAGTAGGTACGAGCAGTACTTC.

V and J are TRBV28 and TRBJ2-3; TRBD2 agrees at 12 bases. Germline trimming cut 4 bases from V and 2 bases from J; bases unmatched to any gene: 1. The CDR3 consists of 15 residues. CDR1 is MDHEN and CDR2 is SYDVKM in the germline V gene. CDR3 protein: CASSWTSGNTDTQYF. The CDR3 DNA reads as TGTGCCAGCAGTTGGACTAGCGGGAACACAGATACGCAGTATTTT.

This chain connects TRBV6-1 to TRBJ2-5, with 10 bases that match TRBD2. The last part of the DNA fits TRBJ2-7 better; the J call may be wrong. The CDR3 is 16 amino acids. Germline values: CDR1 MNHNS, CDR2 SASEGT. CDR3: CASSETRLAGVYEQYF. CDR3 DNA: TGTGCCAGCAGTGAAACTAGACTAGCGGGCGTGTACGAGCAGTACTTC.

The V and J genes are TRBV27 and TRBJ2-5, with 11 nucleotides matching TRBD2. Germline V gene sequence: CDR1 MNHEY, CDR2 SMNVEV (reference sequence). Losses at the gene ends were 9 bases for V and 6 bases for J; bases not matched to a gene: 15. The CDR3 contains 16 residues. CDR3 sequence reads: CASRPGLAEKEKTQYF. In nucleotides, the CDR3 is TGTGCCAGTCGACCGGGACTAGCGGAAAAGGAAAAGACCCAGTACTTC.

The chain is built from TRBV5-4 and TRBJ1-5, with a weak D call TRBD1 (6 bases). Trimming pared 5 bases from V and 9 bases from J, leaving 18 bases between. Per the germline V gene, CDR1 is SGHNT and CDR2 is YYREEE (reference sequence). The CDR3 covers 14 residues. The CDR3 is CASRADSPSWPQHF. The CDR3 nucleotides are TGTGCCAGCAGGGCGGACAGTCCCTCGTGGCCCCAGCATTTT.

This clone was observed once. V and J are TRBV2 and TRBJ2-1; no clear D gene. The CDR3 totals 13 residues. The germline V gene encodes CDR1 SNHLY and CDR2 FYNNEI. V dropped 8 bases and J dropped 2 bases, with 10 bases sitting between them. CDR3 residues: CASSSNPYNEQFF. The CDR3, as DNA: TGTGCCAGCTCAAGCAACCCCTACAATGAGCAGTTCTTC. Drawing the rest from reference TRBV2 and TRBJ2-1, the complete variable domain is EPEVTQTPSHQVTQMGQEVILRCVPISNHLYFYWYRQILGQKVEFLVSFYNNEISEKSEIFDDQFSVERPDGSNFTLKIRSTKLEDSAMYFCASSSNPYNEQFFGPGTRLTVL.

The CDR3 DNA reads TGTGCCAGCAGCACCGGAGCGGGAGGGTCCTACGAGCAGTACTTC. Residues: CASSTGAGGSYEQYF. The rearrangement links TRBV6-4 to TRBJ2-7; TRBD2 agrees at 10 bases. This CDR3 contains 15 residues. The germline V gene encodes CDR1 MRHNA and CDR2 SNTAGT. V lost 6 bases, J lost 1 base, and 6 bases stayed unmatched.

This clone is a singleton in its sample. The J gene is TRBJ1-2, the V gene TRBV9, with TRBD1 as a possible D gene (5 bases). CDR3 length: 14 amino acids. CDR1 is SGDLS and CDR2 is YYNGEE in the germline V gene. V shed 3 bases and J shed 2 bases, with 11 bases lying between them. The CDR3, as DNA: TGTGCCAGCAGCGCCCGAAAGGGGAACTATGGCTACACCTTC. Translation gives CASSARKGNYGYTF. The full variable domain, its missing parts supplied by reference TRBV9 and TRBJ1-2, is DSGVTQTPKHLITATGQRVTLRCSPRSGDLSVYWYQQSLDQGLQFLIQYYNGEERAKGNILERFSAQQFPDLHSELNLSSLELGDSALYFCASSARKGNYGYTFGSGTRLTVV.

This clone has only one observation. V is TRBV11-2 and J is TRBJ2-5; D is unresolved. V lost 6 bases and J 5 bases, leaving 16 bases between the germline ends. The CDR3 loop spans 14 amino acids. Per germline, CDR1 SGHAT and CDR2 FQNNGV. CDR3 amino acids: CASSIRGVRETQYF. CDR3 nucleotide sequence: TGTGCCAGCAGTATCCGCGGAGTACGGGAGACCCAGTACTTC. Based on the CDR3 plus reference TRBV11-2 and TRBJ2-5, the full variable domain is EAGVAQSPRYKIIEKRQSVAFWCNPISGHATLYWYQQILGQGPKLLIQFQNNGVVDDSQLPKDRFSAERLKGVDSTLKIQPAKLEDSAVYLCASSIRGVRETQYFGPGTRLLVL.

The V gene is TRBV29-1, the J gene TRBJ2-7; 9 bases match TRBD1. The junction had 5 bases not matched to a gene; V was cut back by 7 bases and J by 4 bases. This CDR3 comprises 12 residues. Germline V gives CDR1 SQVTM, CDR2 ANQGSEA. Written as DNA, the CDR3 is TGCAGCGCCGGGACAGGGATGTACGAGCAGTACTTC. Its protein is CSAGTGMYEQYF.

The gene calls are TRBV7-7 and TRBJ2-3; 8 bases are shared with TRBD2. CDR3 size: 19 residues. V lost 1 base, J lost 4 bases, and 16 bases stayed unmatched. Germline lookup yields CDR1 SSHAT and CDR2 FNYEAQ (reference sequence). Here the CDR3 reads CASSLGPVYGRATADTQYF. In DNA, the CDR3 is TGTGCCAGCAGCTTAGGTCCAGTCTACGGGAGGGCGACGGCAGATACGCAGTATTTT.

This clone was observed a single time. The CDR3 region is CASTRDRGLSPLHF. In DNA, the CDR3 is TGTGCCAGCACCCGGGACAGGGGGCTTTCACCCCTCCACTTT. The J gene is TRBJ1-6, the V gene TRBV5-4, with TRBD1 matching over 12 bases. The CDR3 has 14 residues. Germline V gives CDR1 SGHNT, CDR2 YYREEE (reference sequence). Trimming removed 6 bases from V and 9 bases from J; junction bases left unmatched: 4.

The chain combines TRBV6-5 with TRBJ2-5; 7 bases line up with TRBD1. There are 14 residues in the CDR3. Germline V gene data show CDR1 as MNHEY and CDR2 as SVGAGI. The V and J ends lost 7 bases and 0 bases, in that order; junction bases with no gene match: 5. CDR3 sequence: CASTTGVYQETQYF. The CDR3, as DNA: TGTGCCAGCACTACAGGGGTATACCAAGAGACCCAGTACTTC.

The chain recombines TRBV5-1 with TRBJ1-1, with no clear D. There are 13 residues in the CDR3. V gave up 0 bases and J gave up 2 bases, with 5 bases separating them. Germline loops: CDR1 SGHRS, CDR2 YFSETQ. The CDR3 loop reads CASSLDSNTEAFF. Written as DNA, the CDR3 is TGCGCCAGCAGCTTGGATAGTAACACTGAAGCTTTCTTT.

This clone was found once. The V call is TRBV18, the J call TRBJ2-7; possibly TRBD2 for D (6 bases). The V and J ends lost 4 bases and 3 bases respectively, with 16 bases between them. The CDR3 runs 15 residues. Germline V gives CDR1 KGHSH, CDR2 LQKENI. The CDR3 DNA follows: TGTGCCAGCTCACTACCGGGACGGGGAGGCTACGAGCAGTACTTC. This translates into CASSLPGRGGYEQYF.

The chain is built from TRBV28 and TRBJ2-2, with D perhaps matching TRBD2 (5 bases). Deletions cut 7 bases from V and 1 base from J, with 7 bases between. Looked up from germline, CDR1 is MDHEN and CDR2 is SYDVKM. The CDR3 has 13 residues. CDR3 amino acids: CASISGNTGELFF. DNA for the CDR3: TGTGCCAGCATAAGCGGGAACACCGGGGAGCTGTTTTTT.

Comments on this clone: The junction does not match germline at one end; this may be a read error. The chain recombines TRBV10-1 with TRBJ2-7, with D possibly matching TRBD2 (6 bases). This CDR3 spans 16 amino acids. Germline lookup yields CDR1 WNHNN and CDR2 SYGVQD (reference sequence). The CDR3 loop reads CAGSESPTRSTYEQYF. The CDR3 nucleotides are TGCGCCGGCAGTGAGTCCCCGACTAGAAGTACCTACGAGCAGTACTTC.

In this sample, this clone turned up a few times. The gene calls are TRBV5-4 and TRBJ2-5; 8 bases are a match to TRBD2. The V gene end was trimmed by 7 bases and the J gene end by 4 bases; junction bases not matched to a gene: 0. Germline V CDR1 and CDR2: SGHNT, YYREEE (reference sequence). The CDR3 spans 11 residues. For the CDR3, the DNA is TGTGCCAGCCGGGAGGGAGAGACCCAGTACTTC. It specifies CASREGETQYF.

This clone was picked up a small number of times. V gene TRBV4-1 combines with J gene TRBJ1-1; 8 bases are a match to TRBD1. The CDR3 has 13 amino acids. V lost 6 bases and J lost 7; bases outside the gene matches: 7. The germline V gene has CDR1 MGHRA and CDR2 YSYEKL. The CDR3 here is CASRPPGGDEAFF. The DNA of the CDR3 is TGCGCCAGCAGACCCCCAGGGGGCGATGAAGCTTTCTTT.